One sample yielded the 24 T cell receptor beta chains listed below, sequenced in a study of blood T cells in healthy people across ages. A second roughly 7 to 11 cycle PCR used barcoded and J-beta primers. TCRdb redid the calling of the 5' RACE reads with MiXCR, one entry per CDR3 protein. The table shows fewer than 800,000 distinct CDR3 sequences, with about 21% occurring only once. Source material: blood. All receptors come from a man in his sixties or seventies in good health.

This clonotype was found many times. The genes are TRBV28 and TRBJ2-5, with TRBD2 matching over 10 bases. The CDR3 totals 15 residues. In germline, CDR1 is MDHEN, CDR2 SYDVKM. V gave up 6 bases and J gave up 2 bases; unmatched junction bases: 6. Here the CDR3 DNA reads TGTGCCAGCAGCCCCTGGACTAGCGGACAAGAGACCCAGTACTTC. This translates into CASSPWTSGQETQYF.

This clonotype has a handful of counts. The V call is TRBV5-6, the J call TRBJ2-1; D gene uncertain. Germline V gene lookup returns CDR1 SGHDT and CDR2 YYEEEE. CDR3 length: 14 amino acids. V was trimmed by 4 bases and J by 6 bases, leaving 14 bases between them. The CDR3 is CASSAWSRANEQFF. The CDR3 DNA sequence: TGTGCCAGCAGCGCGTGGTCTAGGGCCAATGAGCAGTTCTTC.

J is TRBJ2-3 and V is TRBV2; weak D call: TRBD1 (5 bases). Germline assignment: CDR1 SNHLY and CDR2 FYNNEI. Trimming cost V 6 bases and J 2 bases, with 6 bases left between them. This CDR3 has 12 residues. The CDR3 reads CASRQDTDTQYF. The CDR3 DNA reads as TGTGCCAGCAGACAGGACACAGATACGCAGTATTTT. The variable domain in full, with the rest retrieved from reference TRBV2 and TRBJ2-3, is EPEVTQTPSHQVTQMGQEVILRCVPISNHLYFYWYRQILGQKVEFLVSFYNNEISEKSEIFDDQFSVERPDGSNFTLKIRSTKLEDSAMYFCASRQDTDTQYFGPGTRLTVL.

This clonotype was counted a few times. This CDR3 is missing its conserved last phenylalanine or tryptophan, likely due to a read error. The chain uses TRBV7-2 and TRBJ2-5; D tentatively reads TRBD1 or TRBD2 (5 bases each). Germline V gene lookup returns CDR1 SGHTA and CDR2 FQGNSA. The CDR3 sequence is 14 residues long. V was clipped by 3 bases and J by 5 bases, with 13 bases between them. The CDR3 spells CASSLAQGTETQYL. The DNA for the CDR3 is TGTGCCAGCAGCTTGGCCCAAGGGACGGAGACCCAGTACCTC.

CDR3: CASSTGGGSYEQYF. CDR3 DNA: TGTGCCAGCAGTACAGGGGGAGGCTCCTACGAGCAGTACTTC. V and J are TRBV12-3 or TRBV12-4 and TRBJ2-7, with 8 bases matching TRBD1. The CDR3 spans 14 residues. V gave up 5 bases and J gave up 0 bases; unmatched junction bases: 3.

This sequence joins TRBV6-2 or TRBV6-3 and TRBJ2-5, with D unclear. Trimming cost V 3 bases and J 4 bases, with 9 bases left between them. The CDR3 is made up of 13 amino acids. Germline V gene sequence: CDR1 MNHEY, CDR2 SVGEGT. The CDR3 region has the DNA TGTGCCAGCAGTTATTCCGGGCTAGAGACCCAGTACTTC. This encodes CASSYSGLETQYF.

The rearrangement uses TRBV2 and TRBJ2-7; perhaps D is TRBD1 or TRBD2 (5 bases each). Germline values: CDR1 SNHLY, CDR2 FYNNEI. The V end was cut by 3 bases, the J end by 2 bases, with 8 bases between. The CDR3 runs 13 residues. CDR3 sequence reads: CASSEGPPYEQYF. In DNA, the CDR3 is TGTGCCAGCAGTGAGGGACCCCCCTACGAGCAGTACTTC.

The chain is built from TRBV19 and TRBJ2-5; D perhaps matches TRBD2 (5 bases). CDR3 length: 13 amino acids. The germline V gene has CDR1 LNHDA and CDR2 SQIVND (reference sequence). V was cut by 9 bases and J by 5 bases, with 16 bases left in between. CDR3 protein: CASADVRAETQYF. In DNA form, the CDR3 reads TGTGCCAGCGCCGACGTGAGGGCTGAGACCCAGTACTTC.

This clonotype was seen at least ten times. The rearrangement links TRBV11-3 to TRBJ2-5; unclear D gene. This CDR3 region has 14 residues. V was pared by 0 bases and J by 2 bases, with 7 bases between. CDR1 SGHNT and CDR2 YENEEA come from the germline V gene. Here the CDR3 reads CASSLDGAQETQYF. The DNA for the CDR3 is TGTGCCAGCAGCTTAGACGGAGCACAAGAGACCCAGTACTTC.

The chain couples TRBV27 to TRBJ2-7; D is tentatively TRBD1 or TRBD2 (5 bases each). CDR1 and CDR2 from the germline V gene are MNHEY and SMNVEV (reference sequence). There are 17 residues in the CDR3. V was clipped by 5 bases and J by 0 bases, with 20 bases between them. The CDR3 coding sequence is TGTGCCAGCAGTCACCGAGAGGGTCAGGGTGGCTCCTACGAGCAGTACTTC. It encodes CASSHREGQGGSYEQYF.

The CDR3 DNA sequence: TGTGCCAGCAGCCAAGACGGTGTGGGAGCGGAGACCCAGTACTTC. Amino acid sequence: CASSQDGVGAETQYF. The chain links TRBV3-1 to TRBJ2-5, with a possible D match to TRBD2 (5 bases). This CDR3 has 15 residues. Trimming removed 0 bases at V and 5 bases at J, with 13 bases between. Germline V gene lookup returns CDR1 LGHDT and CDR2 YNNKEL (reference sequence).

This sequence joins TRBV20-1 and TRBJ2-5; D is unclear. The V gene's germline CDR1 is DFQATT and CDR2 SNEGSKA (reference sequence). The germline V and J ends were trimmed by 0 bases and 3 bases, with 8 bases remaining between them. The CDR3 sequence is 13 residues long. CDR3 region: CSARDHGKETQYF. The CDR3 coding sequence is TGCAGTGCTAGAGATCACGGAAAAGAGACCCAGTACTTC.

V is TRBV21-1 and J is TRBJ2-5; the table calls TRBD1, which could not be checked here. The closer fit of TRBJ2-1 to the DNA end suggests the J call may be wrong. TRBV21-1 is listed as a pseudogene. This CDR3 is built from 15 residues. The CDR3 DNA reads as TGTGCCAGCAGCAAACCAGCGGGACAACCCAATGAGCAGTTCTTC. This sequence encodes CASSKPAGQPNEQFF.

This chain connects TRBV18 to TRBJ2-2; D possibly corresponds to TRBD2 (6 bases). The V gene's germline CDR1 is KGHSH and CDR2 LQKENI. The germline V and J ends were trimmed by 2 bases and 6 bases, with 13 bases remaining between them. CDR3 size: 15 residues. The CDR3 region is CASSPSSGGAGELFF. CDR3 nucleotide sequence: TGTGCCAGCTCACCAAGTAGCGGCGGGGCCGGGGAGCTGTTTTTT.

The chain recombines TRBV19 with TRBJ2-7; either TRBD1 or TRBD2 may fit D (5 bases each). In germline, CDR1 is LNHDA, CDR2 SQIVND (reference sequence). Trimming stripped 3 bases from V and 2 bases from J, with 11 bases between. The CDR3 has 14 amino acids. The CDR3 spells CASSIGGSPYEQYF. The CDR3 DNA follows: TGTGCCAGTAGTATTGGGGGATCCCCCTACGAGCAGTACTTC.

In this sample, this clonotype turned up a few times. The genes are TRBV27 and TRBJ1-1; D might be TRBD1 (5 bases). CDR3 length: 14 residues. The germline V gene encodes CDR1 MNHEY and CDR2 SMNVEV (reference sequence). Trimming shortened V by 3 bases and J by 3 bases, and 11 bases separated the two germline ends. The CDR3 loop is CASSFSGFDTEAFF. CDR3 DNA: TGTGCCAGCAGTTTTTCAGGGTTTGACACTGAAGCTTTCTTT.

The rearrangement joins TRBV12-3 or TRBV12-4 to TRBJ2-6, with D unclear. The CDR3 consists of 15 residues. V shed 3 bases and J shed 0 bases, with 6 bases lying between them. The DNA for the CDR3 is TGTGCCAGCAGTTTCAAAGGCTCTGGGGCCAACGTCCTGACTTTC. This sequence encodes CASSFKGSGANVLTF.

The table lists this clonotype with a few counts. The chain joins TRBV7-9 to TRBJ2-3; 15 nucleotides agree with TRBD2. The CDR3 sequence is 17 residues long. The V and J ends lost 4 bases and 3 bases, in that order; junction bases with no gene match: 5. Germline V lookup: CDR1 SEHNR, CDR2 FQNEAQ (reference sequence). The CDR3 protein is CASSSGLAGGRTDTQYF. The CDR3 DNA reads as TGTGCCAGCAGCTCGGGACTAGCGGGAGGAAGGACAGATACGCAGTATTTT. The full variable domain, its missing parts supplied by reference TRBV7-9 and TRBJ2-3, is DTGVSQNPRHKITKRGQNVTFRCDPISEHNRLYWYRQTLGQGPEFLTYFQNEAQLEKSRLLSDRFSAERPKGSFSTLEIQRTEQGDSAMYLCASSSGLAGGRTDTQYFGPGTRLTVL.

This clonotype was counted a few times. The chain is built from TRBV27 and TRBJ2-7; a possible D gene is TRBD2 (5 bases). Deletions cut 3 bases from V and 5 bases from J, with 14 bases between. This CDR3 region has 14 residues. Germline lookup yields CDR1 MNHEY and CDR2 SMNVEV (reference sequence). The CDR3: CASSFIQRAHEQYF. Here the CDR3 DNA reads TGTGCCAGCAGTTTTATCCAGAGGGCCCACGAGCAGTACTTC.

In its sample, this clonotype was seen a few times. The V gene is TRBV3-1, the J gene TRBJ2-7; 11 bases map to TRBD2. The CDR3 sequence is 16 residues long. The trim removed 3 bases at V and 2 bases at J, leaving 6 bases unmatched. Germline CDR1 reads LGHDT; CDR2 reads YNNKEL (reference sequence). CDR3 nucleotides: TGTGCCAGCAGCCAGGGGGGACTAGCGGACGCCTACGAGCAGTACTTC. Its protein is CASSQGGLADAYEQYF.

This clonotype turned up a few times. The gene calls are TRBV20-1 and TRBJ2-1, with D possibly matching TRBD2 (5 bases). The CDR3 sequence is 14 residues long. Germline V gives CDR1 DFQATT, CDR2 SNEGSKA (reference sequence). Written as DNA, the CDR3 is TGCAGCCCGGATTCCACTAGCTCCTACAATGAGCAGTTCTTC. Translating it yields CSPDSTSSYNEQFF.

The rearrangement joins TRBV28 to TRBJ1-5; D is undetermined. The end of the DNA fits TRBJ2-3 better, so the J call may be wrong. The CDR3 has 13 residues. Per germline, CDR1 MDHEN and CDR2 SYDVKM. This CDR3 reads CASSTPGDQPQYF. Written as DNA, the CDR3 is TGTGCCAGCAGTACCCCCGGAGATCAGCCCCAGTATTTT.

This clonotype was observed many times. The chain joins TRBV6-2 or TRBV6-3 to TRBJ2-5, with D uncertain. The J call may be incorrect, as the DNA end agrees better with TRBJ2-7. CDR3 size: 11 residues. Germline CDR1 is MNHEY and CDR2 is SVGEGT. CDR3 region: CASSWEYEQYF. The CDR3 nucleotides read TGTGCCAGCAGTTGGGAATACGAGCAGTACTTC.

The chain carries TRBV4-1 and TRBJ2-5, with TRBD2 identical over 10 bases. The J call is in doubt because the DNA end fits TRBJ2-1 better. Germline CDR1 MGHRA, CDR2 YSYEKL. The CDR3 spans 19 residues. Written as DNA, the CDR3 is TGCGCCAGCAGCCAAGATAGGGGGGGGAGGACTAGCGGACCTAATGAGCAGTTCTTC. Protein sequence: CASSQDRGGRTSGPNEQFF.